A selection of T cell receptor beta chains follows, all from one sample in a study of CD8 T cells in cerebrospinal fluid in Alzheimer's disease. For each CDR3 protein, TCRdb gives one entry from its re-call of the 10x single-cell sequencing reads, without DNA. Recorded for this sample: 1,500 to 2,000 distinct CDR3 sequences. Input material: cerebrospinal fluid. The receptors were sampled from a human donor in good health. CDR3s include the opening cysteine and the closing phenylalanine or tryptophan. Only part of the rows carry a size: once, few, many, or a class if the clone is expanded.

J: TRBJ2-2; size: medium-sized; V: TRBV29-1; length: 14; CDR3: CSARLAGGPGELFF
J: TRBJ1-4; size: medium-sized; V: TRBV7-9; length: 16; CDR3: CASSLGTGGFSEKLFF
J: TRBJ1-1; size: medium-sized; V: TRBV4-2; length: 15; CDR3: CASSPESRPNTEAFF
J: TRBJ1-5; size: medium-sized; V: TRBV21-1; length: 18; CDR3: CASSKVSENRDSNQPQHF
J: TRBJ1-2; size: large; V: TRBV7-9; length: 16; CDR3: CASSPQWGPNNYGYTF
J: TRBJ2-5; size: medium-sized; V: TRBV27; length: 18; CDR3: CASSSLIGARLHRETQYF
J: TRBJ1-5; size: NA; V: TRBV19; length: 15; CDR3: CASSPLVGVNQPQHF
J: TRBJ2-5; size: medium-sized; V: TRBV19; length: 16; CDR3: CASSMGALAGQETQYF
J: TRBJ2-3; size: medium-sized; V: TRBV7-2; length: 19; CDR3: CASSFDASGGARGLDTQYF
J: TRBJ1-6; size: medium-sized; V: TRBV6-5; length: 16; CDR3: CASSRQGSSYNSPLHF
J: TRBJ2-1; size: medium-sized; V: TRBV5-1; length: 16; CDR3: CASRRSTGPSPVEQFF
J: TRBJ1-6; size: medium-sized; V: TRBV6-5; length: 12; CDR3: CASSPLQGTLHF
J: TRBJ1-4; size: NA; V: TRBV3-1; length: 16; CDR3: CASSQDWGRANEKLFF
J: TRBJ1-5; size: medium-sized; V: TRBV28; length: 15; CDR3: CASSLLTGSNQPQHF
J: TRBJ2-2; size: medium-sized; V: TRBV4-1; length: 17; CDR3: CASSQPYRGRTTGELFF
J: TRBJ2-2; size: medium-sized; V: TRBV10-3; length: 11; CDR3: CAIRDPRELFF
J: TRBJ2-2; size: large; V: TRBV20-1; length: 12; CDR3: CSASRDTGELFF
J: TRBJ1-3; size: medium-sized; V: TRBV21-1; length: 16; CDR3: CASTSVPRDGGNTIYF
J: TRBJ2-5; size: NA; V: TRBV19; length: 13; CDR3: CASSIPGEETQYF
J: TRBJ2-7; size: NA; V: TRBV20-1; length: 13; CDR3: CSASATGTHEQYF
J: TRBJ2-3; size: medium-sized; V: TRBV6-5; length: 15; CDR3: CASSYGQGPTDTQYF
J: TRBJ2-3; size: medium-sized; V: TRBV14; length: 17; CDR3: CASSQDPTSGGADTQYF
J: TRBJ1-1; size: large; V: TRBV5-6; length: 14; CDR3: CASSPAGRLTEAFF
J: TRBJ2-1; size: NA; V: TRBV19; length: 19; CDR3: CASSIRDRGRGNSYNEQFF
J: TRBJ2-1; size: medium-sized; V: TRBV3-1; length: 15; CDR3: CASQRHDSTYNEQFF
J: TRBJ1-2; size: medium-sized; V: TRBV27; length: 15; CDR3: CASSLRLGTNYGYTF
J: TRBJ2-3; size: medium-sized; V: TRBV2; length: 11; CDR3: CASSRDLLGYF
J: TRBJ1-6; size: medium-sized; V: TRBV12-3/TRBV12-4; length: 15; CDR3: CASSSRWGDNSPLHF
J: TRBJ2-1; size: large; V: TRBV3-1; length: 13; CDR3: CASRRTESNEQFF
J: TRBJ2-5; size: large; V: TRBV9; length: 17; CDR3: CASSVDPSGPLGETQYF
J: TRBJ1-6; size: large; V: TRBV3-1; length: 14; CDR3: CASATTGANSPLHF
J: TRBJ1-1; size: medium-sized; V: TRBV30; length: 11; CDR3: CAWSEQGEAFF
J: TRBJ2-7; size: medium-sized; V: TRBV28; length: 13; CDR3: CASWNRERGEQYF
J: TRBJ1-3; size: NA; V: TRBV19; length: 17; CDR3: CASTPGQGPSSGNTIYF
J: TRBJ1-4; size: medium-sized; V: TRBV20-1; length: 15; CDR3: CSASQDGGQNEKLFF
J: TRBJ2-6; size: large; V: TRBV4-1; length: 17; CDR3: CASSLGVPSSGANVLTF
J: TRBJ1-1; size: medium-sized; V: TRBV5-1; length: 16; CDR3: CASSSDPGTVNTEAFF
J: TRBJ2-7; size: medium-sized; V: TRBV5-6; length: 15; CDR3: CASSPGLAGVTEQYF
J: TRBJ1-5; size: medium-sized; V: TRBV7-9; length: 12; CDR3: CASSLAGAIQHF
J: TRBJ2-5; size: NA; V: TRBV6-2/TRBV6-3; length: 13; CDR3: CASHRASQETQYF
J: TRBJ1-2; size: large; V: TRBV28; length: 14; CDR3: CASSSGQPIYGYTF
J: TRBJ2-3; size: medium-sized; V: TRBV2; length: 15; CDR3: CASNLLAGGSDTQYF
J: TRBJ2-1; size: large; V: TRBV20-1; length: 14; CDR3: CSASGDRGSNEQFF
J: TRBJ1-3; size: medium-sized; V: TRBV4-1; length: 16; CDR3: CASSQVEQGAGNTIYF
J: TRBJ2-5; size: medium-sized; V: TRBV7-9; length: 16; CDR3: CASSPMGTTRAETQYF
J: TRBJ2-3; size: large; V: TRBV10-3; length: 17; CDR3: CAIRGGLAGAHTDTQYF
J: TRBJ2-3; size: medium-sized; V: TRBV6-6; length: 14; CDR3: CASNRQGEADTQYF
J: TRBJ1-1; size: medium-sized; V: TRBV25-1; length: 13; CDR3: CASSEYVNTEAFF
J: TRBJ1-4; size: medium-sized; V: TRBV20-1; length: 13; CDR3: CSARSGGREKLFF
J: TRBJ2-1; size: medium-sized; V: TRBV15; length: 14; CDR3: CATSRERLRDEQFF
J: TRBJ1-5; size: medium-sized; V: TRBV30; length: 14; CDR3: CAWRGQGGIQPQHF
J: TRBJ2-3; size: medium-sized; V: TRBV18; length: 14; CDR3: CASSPPSDTDTQYF
J: TRBJ2-7; size: large; V: TRBV20-1; length: 11; CDR3: CSAPGVYEQYF
J: TRBJ2-3; size: medium-sized; V: TRBV6-5; length: 13; CDR3: CATISSFTDTQYF
J: TRBJ2-3; size: medium-sized; V: TRBV3-1; length: 12; CDR3: CASSQGLDTQYF
J: TRBJ2-3; size: large; V: TRBV5-1; length: 15; CDR3: CASSLGVSPTDTQYF
J: TRBJ1-5; size: large; V: TRBV7-2; length: 13; CDR3: CASSSDVNQPQHF